This TCR beta chain was sequenced in a study of spatial heterogeneity in lung cancer. Time point described: sample taken at primary tumor resection. Extraction of whole RNA from tumor, nontumor lung or frozen PBMC preceded unsorted sequencing. This clonotype occurred many times. Within a library made for alpha chains, this beta chain is off target, and its count is uninformative. CDR3 length: 13 residues. Germline V lookup: CDR1 GTSNPN, CDR2 SVGIG (reference sequence). V shed 0 bases and J shed 6 bases, with 11 bases lying between them. TCRdb recomputed calls from the 5' RACE reads with MiXCR, one row per CDR3 protein. The sample contains approximately 12,000 distinct CDR3 sequences, 5.5% to 8% of which appear only once.

This chain connects TRBV30 to TRBJ1-1; no clear D. The material was normal lung tissue next to the tumor, obtained at surgery. The TCR comes from a male donor with early-stage non-small cell lung cancer. In nucleotides, the CDR3 is TGTGCCTGGAGTGTACTCGAGGGATCTGAAGCTTTCTTT. Translated, it gives CAWSVLEGSEAFF.